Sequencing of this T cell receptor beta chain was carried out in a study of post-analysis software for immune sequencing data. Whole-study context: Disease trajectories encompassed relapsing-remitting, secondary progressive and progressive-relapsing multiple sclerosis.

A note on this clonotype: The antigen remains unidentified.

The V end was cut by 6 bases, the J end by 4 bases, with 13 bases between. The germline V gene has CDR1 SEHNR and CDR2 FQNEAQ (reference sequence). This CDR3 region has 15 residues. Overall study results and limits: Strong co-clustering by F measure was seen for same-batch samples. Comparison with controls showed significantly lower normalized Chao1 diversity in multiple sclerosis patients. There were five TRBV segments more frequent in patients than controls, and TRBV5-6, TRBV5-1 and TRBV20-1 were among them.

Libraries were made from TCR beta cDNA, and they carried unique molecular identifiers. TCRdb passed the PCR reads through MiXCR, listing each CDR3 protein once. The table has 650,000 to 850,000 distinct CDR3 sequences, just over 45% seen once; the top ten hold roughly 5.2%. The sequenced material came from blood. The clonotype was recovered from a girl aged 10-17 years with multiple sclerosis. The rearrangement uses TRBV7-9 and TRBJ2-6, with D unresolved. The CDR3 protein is CASSWMVRGANVLTF. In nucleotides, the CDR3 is TGTGCCAGCAGTTGGATGGTGAGAGGGGCCAACGTCCTGACTTTC.